The 19 T cell receptor beta chains given below trace back to one sample, sequenced in a study of Ad26.COV2.S vaccination and SARS-CoV-2 variants. Some clones are missing from TCRdb's copy, which holds only in-frame ones; the method was immunoSEQ multiplex PCR. This sample has about 400,000 clones, with approximately 90% found just once. Treatment: 19 received Ad26.COV2.S at low or high dose, single or two shots; about 5 received placebo; per-sample allocation not given. Collection of the samples took place on day 63 after the first injection of vaccine or placebo. The input for sequencing was peripheral blood, taken in a trial of Ad26.COV2.S vaccine versus placebo. These receptors were collected from a person aged 18 to 59 who received the Ad26.COV2.S COVID-19 vaccine or a placebo.

This chain uses TRBV19 with TRBJ2-5; D is unclear. CDR3 size: 13 residues. From germline, CDR1 is LNHDA and CDR2 SQIVND (reference sequence). The V end was cut by 5 bases, the J end by 5 bases, with 12 bases between. DNA of the CDR3: TGTGCCAGTAGTTTGAAGGCTGGGGAGACCCAGTACTTC. This gives the protein CASSLKAGETQYF.

This rearrangement joins TRBV28 to TRBJ2-2, with D maybe TRBD1 (5 bases). V dropped 6 bases and J dropped 0 bases, with 14 bases sitting between them. Looked up from germline, CDR1 is MDHEN and CDR2 is SYDVKM. The CDR3 runs 16 residues. The CDR3 protein is CASSPRQRTNTGELFF. CDR3 bases: TGTGCCAGCAGCCCCAGACAGAGGACGAACACCGGGGAGCTGTTTTTT.

The chain joins TRBV27 to TRBJ1-2, with a weak D call TRBD1 (6 bases). This CDR3 is 12 amino acids long. The germline V and J ends were trimmed by 7 bases and 5 bases, with 11 bases remaining between them. Germline V gives CDR1 MNHEY, CDR2 SMNVEV (reference sequence). For the CDR3, the DNA is TGTGCCAGCAAGGACAGCTTTTATGGCTACACCTTC. Its protein is CASKDSFYGYTF.

This chain joins TRBV7-8 and TRBJ1-4; maybe TRBD1 (5 bases). Germline V CDR1 and CDR2: SGHVS, FQNEAQ. V shed 4 bases and J shed 3 bases, with 30 bases lying between them. CDR3 length equals 21 residues. The CDR3 region is CASSSHWTQVPSSFPNEKLFF. The CDR3 region has the DNA TGTGCCAGCAGCTCCCACTGGACACAAGTCCCCTCTTCCTTTCCTAATGAAAAACTGTTTTTT.

This clone was recorded once. This chain uses TRBV5-1 with TRBJ2-4, with TRBD2 as a possible D gene (6 bases). The CDR3 spans 16 residues. The V gene lost 3 bases and the J gene lost 0 bases, with 13 bases spanning the gap. Germline CDR1 and CDR2: SGHRS and YFSETQ. For the CDR3, the DNA is TGCGCCAGCAGCTCCCGGGACTCACTAGCCAAAAACATTCAGTACTTC. As protein: CASSSRDSLAKNIQYF.

This chain connects TRBV3-1 (or the pseudogene TRBV3-2) to TRBJ1-4; D is uncertain. The germline CDR1 and CDR2 sequences are LGHDT and YNNKEL (reference sequence). V dropped 1 base and J dropped 7 bases, with 13 bases sitting between them. The CDR3 length is 15 residues. The CDR3 nucleotides read TGTGCCAGCAGCCAAGTGTTACGGCTATCTGAAAAACTGTTTTTT. It codes for CASSQVLRLSEKLFF.

The V call is TRBV28, the J call TRBJ2-6; 7 positions agree with TRBD1. V gave up 4 bases and J gave up 5 bases; unmatched junction bases: 8. This CDR3 is built from 16 residues. The germline V gene encodes CDR1 MDHEN and CDR2 SYDVKM. The CDR3 reads CASSSRSTGRANVLTF. The CDR3 DNA sequence: TGTGCCAGCAGTTCCCGTTCGACAGGGAGGGCCAACGTCCTGACTTTC.

The chain uses TRBV28 and TRBJ1-5, with D unresolved. Germline V gene data show CDR1 as MDHEN and CDR2 as SYDVKM. Between the trimmed V and J ends, which lost 2 bases and 0 bases, there was a span of 11 bases. The CDR3 length is 16 residues. Here the CDR3 reads CASSLRPANSNQPQHF. The CDR3 nucleotides read TGTGCCAGCAGTTTAAGGCCTGCTAATAGCAATCAGCCCCAGCATTTT. Full variable domain (missing parts from reference TRBV28 and TRBJ1-5): DVKVTQSSRYLVKRTGEKVFLECVQDMDHENMFWYRQDPGLGLRLIYFSYDVKMKEKGDIPEGYSVSREKKERFSLILESASTNQTSMYLCASSLRPANSNQPQHFGDGTRLSIL.

This clone appeared a few times. V usage is TRBV29-1 and J usage is TRBJ2-3, with no clear D. The CDR3 length is 13 residues. Germline CDR1 reads SQVTM; CDR2 reads ANQGSEA. The germline V and J ends were trimmed by 7 bases and 2 bases, with 13 bases remaining between them. The CDR3 DNA follows: TGCAGCGCTAGAACTACTTACACAGATACGCAGTATTTT. Its translation is CSARTTYTDTQYF.

V usage is TRBV10-3 and J usage is TRBJ1-1; D is possibly TRBD1 (5 bases). Germline assignment: CDR1 ENHRY and CDR2 SYGVKD. Trimming pared 2 bases from V and 1 base from J, leaving 8 bases between. The CDR3 contains 14 residues. The CDR3 DNA is TGTGCCATCAGTGAGGTGAGGGGGAACACTGAAGCTTTCTTT. Its translation: CAISEVRGNTEAFF.

This clone was seen only once. The CDR3 nucleotides read TGTGCCAGCAGCCCGCGCCCGGGCCAAACGGCCACTGAAGCTTTCTTT. Amino acids: CASSPRPGQTATEAFF. The rearrangement joins TRBV7-2 to TRBJ1-1; D unresolved. This CDR3 is built from 16 residues. From germline, CDR1 is SGHTA and CDR2 FQGNSA. Trimming took 5 bases from V and 4 from J, leaving 20 bases between them.

The chain carries TRBV5-1 and TRBJ2-7; 9 bases line up with TRBD1. This CDR3 has 15 residues. J was trimmed by 6 bases and V by 4 bases; bases with no gene match: 11. In germline, CDR1 is SGHRS, CDR2 YFSETQ. CDR3 residues: CASSLRPGQGSEQYF. The CDR3 region has the DNA TGCGCCAGCAGCCTAAGGCCGGGACAGGGCTCCGAGCAGTACTTC.

The chain uses TRBV10-3 and TRBJ2-5; D perhaps matches TRBD2 (6 bases). V dropped 7 bases and J dropped 1 base, with 10 bases sitting between them. The CDR3 loop spans 13 amino acids. Germline assignment: CDR1 ENHRY and CDR2 SYGVKD. The CDR3 DNA follows: TGTGCCATCACTGGCGGGGTCCAAGAGACCCAGTACTTC. It translates to CAITGGVQETQYF.

The chain couples TRBV3-1 (or the pseudogene TRBV3-2) to TRBJ1-5; 9 nucleotides line up with TRBD1. V shed 4 bases, J shed 0 bases, and the junction held 10 bases outside the gene matches. There are 18 residues in the CDR3. Germline CDR1 LGHDT, CDR2 YNNKEL (reference sequence). The CDR3 loop reads CASSPSWDRAYSNQPQHF. As DNA, the CDR3 is TGTGCCAGCAGCCCGAGCTGGGACAGGGCATATAGCAATCAGCCCCAGCATTTT.

This chain connects TRBV4-1 to TRBJ2-7; TRBD1 aligns across 12 bases. Germline-derived CDR1 and CDR2 are MGHRA and YSYEKL. The ends lost 4 bases at V and 6 bases at J; junction bases unmatched: 4. This CDR3 contains 14 residues. The CDR3: CASSLRDRGREQYF. CDR3 DNA sequence: TGCGCCAGCAGCCTACGGGACAGGGGGCGCGAGCAGTACTTC.

This chain uses TRBV27 with TRBJ1-1; TRBD1 might be the D (5 bases). The CDR3 has 13 amino acids. Germline V gene data show CDR1 as MNHEY and CDR2 as SMNVEV (reference sequence). V was trimmed by 3 bases and J by 3 bases, leaving 8 bases between them. The CDR3 is CASSFQGDTEAFF. The CDR3 coding sequence is TGTGCCAGCAGTTTTCAGGGAGACACTGAAGCTTTCTTT.

This sequence joins TRBV20-1 and TRBJ2-5; D possibly corresponds to TRBD2 (6 bases). This CDR3 spans 15 amino acids. Per the germline V gene, CDR1 is DFQATT and CDR2 is SNEGSKA (reference sequence). V lost 3 bases and J lost 5, with 19 bases in between. As DNA, the CDR3 is TGCAGTGCTAGTTCGGGGGTCAGTTTAGTGGAGACCCAGTACTTC. Its protein product is CSASSGVSLVETQYF.

The chain carries TRBV10-3 and TRBJ2-3, with 7 bases lining up with TRBD2. V shed 10 bases and J 2 bases; nucleotides not matched to a gene: 12. Per the germline V gene, CDR1 is ENHRY and CDR2 is SYGVKD. This CDR3 is built from 15 residues. CDR3 nucleotides: TGTGCCACCCTGAGGGGAGGGGCGTTCACAGATACGCAGTATTTT. Translation gives CATLRGGAFTDTQYF.

This clone has a single count. The chain joins TRBV9 to TRBJ2-2, with 12 positions matching TRBD2. The V gene end was trimmed by 4 bases and the J gene end by 1 base; junction bases not matched to a gene: 5. This CDR3 is 17 amino acids long. Per the germline V gene, CDR1 is SGDLS and CDR2 is YYNGEE. The CDR3 protein is CASSPPGLAGNTGELFF. Written as DNA, the CDR3 is TGTGCCAGCAGCCCCCCGGGACTAGCGGGGAACACCGGGGAGCTGTTTTTT. Full variable domain (remainder filled in from reference TRBV9 and TRBJ2-2): DSGVTQTPKHLITATGQRVTLRCSPRSGDLSVYWYQQSLDQGLQFLIQYYNGEERAKGNILERFSAQQFPDLHSELNLSSLELGDSALYFCASSPPGLAGNTGELFFGEGSRLTVL.